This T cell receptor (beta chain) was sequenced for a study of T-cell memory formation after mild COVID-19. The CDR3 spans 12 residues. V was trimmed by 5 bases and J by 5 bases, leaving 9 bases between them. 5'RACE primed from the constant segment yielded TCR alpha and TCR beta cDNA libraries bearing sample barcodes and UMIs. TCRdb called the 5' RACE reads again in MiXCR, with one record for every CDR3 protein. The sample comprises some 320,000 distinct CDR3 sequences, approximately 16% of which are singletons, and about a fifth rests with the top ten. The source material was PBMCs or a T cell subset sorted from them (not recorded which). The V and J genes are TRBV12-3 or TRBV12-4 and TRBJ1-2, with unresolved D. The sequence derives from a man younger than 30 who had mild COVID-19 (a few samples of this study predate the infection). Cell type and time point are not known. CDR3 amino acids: CASSRIEYGYTF. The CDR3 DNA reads TGTGCCAGCAGTCGCATAGAATATGGCTACACCTTC.